This TCR beta chain was obtained from a study of neurological immune-mediated disorders. The study, taken as a whole, reports: The study found no CDR3 amino acid sequences shared by expanded clones across subjects, suggesting private repertoires in all groups.

This clonotype was seen repeatedly, ten times or more. The target antigen is unknown. Trimming removed 1 base at V and 4 bases at J, with 7 bases between. The CDR3 extends over 13 amino acids. The germline CDR1 and CDR2 sequences are SEHNR and FQNEAQ (reference sequence). The time point is: longitudinal time-point 3. TCRdb re-called the 5' RACE reads with MiXCR, one entry per CDR3 protein. Altogether approximately 89,000 distinct CDR3 sequences are present, roughly 4.3% being singletons, with the ten largest covering approximately 5.7%. This chain links TRBV7-9 with TRBJ2-5; D not resolved. The sequence derives from a woman aged 55-69 years with multiple sclerosis. Sequencing was done on a sample of PBMCs. The CDR3 spells CASSLVGVETQYF. The CDR3, as DNA: TGTGCCAGCAGCTTAGTAGGCGTAGAGACCCAGTACTTC.